This is a list of T cell receptor beta chains from one sample in a study of cytomegalovirus exposure and HLA in healthy donors. Only in-frame clones appear in the TCRdb table, and some are missing; sequencing was by immunoSEQ multiplex PCR. This sample has 200,000 to 250,000 clones, with 65% to 80% found just once. Material: PBMCs. The receptors originated from a girl aged 2 to 10 in good health and CMV-seronegative. Each CDR3 is given with its conserved first and last residue.

v_gene	CDR3aa
TRBV5-6	CASSSTGTEQFF
TRBV18	CASSPERQVPYGYTF
TRBV6-5	CASSYSFMGQGYEQYF
TRBV4-1	CASSHPPGTPYQETQYF
TRBV9	CASSDGLAGGLGELFF
TRBV6-5	CASSGVLNTEAFF
TRBV19	CASSILYRGRDQPQHF
TRBV5-4	CASQQGAENIQYF
TRBV5-6	CASSLIDNEQFF
TRBV6-6	CASSYSRGSGELFF
TRBV29-1	CSVVPGTNTGELFF
TRBV4-1	CASSQTGVIQPQHF
TRBV11-1	CASSLAGDSRWEQYF
TRBV4-1	CASSQVFTGGSPLHF
TRBV7-9	CASSSDRGGNTIYF
TRBV7-9	CSSSLASGRSRDTQYF
TRBV15	CAISQTGYEQYF
TRBV7-3	CASSSLTSGGVKNIQYF
TRBV2	CASPKDTTGVGGYTF
TRBV9	CASSVVALSSSGELFF
TRBV5-6	CASAQWGGDTQYF
TRBV27	CASSDRDNRGYTF
TRBV5-1	CASSYRQGNYGYTF
TRBV18	CASSPYTRTAADTQYF
TRBV4-1	CASSQVVAVRWDVQYF
TRBV12-5	CASGLAGAKLFF
TRBV7-3	CASSPLAGASTDTQYF
TRBV6-6	CATDSGLLKLFF
TRBV19	CAKYWQTQYF
TRBV5-6	CASSLGQRSRPQHF
TRBV6-5	CASSRDTYEQYF
TRBV4-1	CASSQSTGNAGNTIYF
TRBV6-4	CASSALAGRSYEQYF
TRBV7-9	CASSLLAGVNEQFF
TRBV19	CASSTVNTEAFF
TRBV7-2	CASSSAYEQYF
TRBV11-3	CASSSGQGAEAFF
TRBV6-6	CASSYLPGTGYEQYF
TRBV5-4	CASSSTEEETQYF
TRBV21-1	CASSKATSGRAWRPEQYF
TRBV10-3	CAISESTSSYNEQFF
TRBV6-1	CASSDPGYEEKLFF
TRBV25-1	CASSDISGEHTRNEQFF
TRBV27	CASSRDSSYGYTF
TRBV18	CASQTGARGTDTQYF
TRBV7-2	CASSSGGVPSYEQYF
TRBV6-1	CASSSRDRGWETQYF